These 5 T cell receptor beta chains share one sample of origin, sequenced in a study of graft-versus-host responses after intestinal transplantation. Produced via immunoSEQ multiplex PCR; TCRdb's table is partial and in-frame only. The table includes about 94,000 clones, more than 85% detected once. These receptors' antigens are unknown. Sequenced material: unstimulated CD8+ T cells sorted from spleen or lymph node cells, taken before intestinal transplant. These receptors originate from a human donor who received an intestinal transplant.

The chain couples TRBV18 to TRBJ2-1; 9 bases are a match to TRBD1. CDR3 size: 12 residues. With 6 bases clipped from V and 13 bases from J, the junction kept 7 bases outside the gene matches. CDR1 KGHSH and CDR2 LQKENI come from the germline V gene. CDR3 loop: CASSLGQGNQFF. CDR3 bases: TGTGCCAGCTCTCTAGGACAGGGGAACCAGTTCTTC.

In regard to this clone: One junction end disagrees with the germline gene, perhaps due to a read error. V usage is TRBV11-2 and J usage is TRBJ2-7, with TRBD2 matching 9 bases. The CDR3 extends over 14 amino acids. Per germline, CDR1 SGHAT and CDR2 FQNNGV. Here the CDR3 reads CASSLAGRVHERYF. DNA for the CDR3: TGTGCCAGCAGCCTAGCGGGGAGAGTCCACGAGCGGTACTTC.

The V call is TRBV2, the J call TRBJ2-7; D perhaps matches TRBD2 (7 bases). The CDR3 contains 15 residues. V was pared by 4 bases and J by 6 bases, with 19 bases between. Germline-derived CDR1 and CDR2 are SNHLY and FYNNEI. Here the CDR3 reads CASSGEGVPILEQYF. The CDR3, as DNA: TGTGCCAGCAGTGGGGAGGGGGTACCCATACTCGAGCAGTACTTC.

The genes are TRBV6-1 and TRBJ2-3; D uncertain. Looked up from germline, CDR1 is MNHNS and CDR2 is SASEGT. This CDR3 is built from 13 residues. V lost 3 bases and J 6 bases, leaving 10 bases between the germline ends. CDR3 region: CASSETTVDTQYF. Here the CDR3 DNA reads TGTGCCAGCAGTGAGACAACAGTGGATACGCAGTATTTT.

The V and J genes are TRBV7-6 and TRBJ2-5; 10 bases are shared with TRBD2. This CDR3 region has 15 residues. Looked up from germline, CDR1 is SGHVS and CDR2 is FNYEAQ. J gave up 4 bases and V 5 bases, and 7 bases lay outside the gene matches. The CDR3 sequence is CASSPGTSDGETQYF. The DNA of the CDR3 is TGTGCCAGCAGCCCCGGGACTAGCGATGGAGAGACCCAGTACTTC.